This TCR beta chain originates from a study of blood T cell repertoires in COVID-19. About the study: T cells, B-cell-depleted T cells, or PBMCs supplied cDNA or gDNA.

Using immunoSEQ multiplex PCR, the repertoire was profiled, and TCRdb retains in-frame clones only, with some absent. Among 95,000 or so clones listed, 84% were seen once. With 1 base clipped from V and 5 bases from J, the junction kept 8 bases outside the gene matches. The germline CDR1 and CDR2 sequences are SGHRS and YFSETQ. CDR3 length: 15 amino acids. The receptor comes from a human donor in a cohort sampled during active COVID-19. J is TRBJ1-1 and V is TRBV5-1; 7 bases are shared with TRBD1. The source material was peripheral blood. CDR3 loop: CASSLTSQGVTEAFF. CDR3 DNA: TGCGCCAGCAGCTTGACCTCGCAGGGGGTAACTGAAGCTTTCTTT.